This TCR beta chain is from a study of regulatory T cells in long-lasting Graves disease. Findings and caveats of the study: Between persistent patients, roughly 2,600 public clonotypes were shared, exceeding the 900 to 1,000 shared between new patients.

Building the TCR beta libraries relied on iRepertoire HTBI primers, and CDR3 regions underwent Arm-PCR. TCRdb processed the multiplex PCR reads anew with MiXCR; each CDR3 protein has one entry. This table holds fewer than 400,000 distinct CDR3 sequences, around 19% found once. As for time point: persistent/refractory GD, antithyroid drugs over 5 years with positive TRAb. After RNA was extracted from PBMCs, the TCR library was made from it. To note about this clonotype: The antigen is undetermined.

The material sequenced was peripheral blood mononuclear cells (PBMCs), taken when the disease was refractory, from a patient treated with antithyroid drugs. The receptor's source is a female donor with Graves disease.

Written as DNA, the CDR3 is TGCGCCAGCAGCCAGGACAGGCTTCAGTACTTC. Translation: CASSQDRLQYF. This rearrangement joins TRBV5-1 to TRBJ2-5; 7 nucleotides agree with TRBD1. The trim removed 4 bases at V and 11 bases at J, leaving 5 bases unmatched. CDR1 SGHRS and CDR2 YFSETQ come from the germline V gene. This CDR3 has 11 amino acids.